This T cell receptor (beta chain) was documented in a study of STAT3 mutations in large granular lymphocyte leukemia. Findings and limits, study-wide: Persisting codominant clonotypes may have hidden a small pathogenic clone. At least one immunodominant TCR beta clonotype appeared in every T-cell large granular lymphocyte leukemia patient.

Comment on this clone: Its antigen is unknown.

CDR3 length: 15 residues. Germline loops: CDR1 SGHTA, CDR2 FQGNSA. Trimming took 5 bases from V and 1 from J; bases not matched to a gene: 6. The method was immunoSEQ multiplex PCR; TCRdb's version includes in-frame clones alone and lacks a portion of them. The data contain 40,000 to 50,000 clones, about 81% of them singletons. This chain joins TRBV7-2 and TRBJ1-2; 8 bases fit TRBD1. The sequence derives from a human donor with T large granular lymphocyte leukemia. Some clones in this sample may be carry-over from other donors' samples. What was sequenced was PBMCs. DNA of the CDR3: TGTGCCAGCAGCCCAGGACAGGGTTTTAACTATGGCTACACCTTC. It specifies CASSPGQGFNYGYTF.